In this sample, the clone carrying this T cell receptor beta chain turned up a few times. Its specificity is not known. Germline CDR1 and CDR2: MNHNY and SVGAGI (reference sequence). The CDR3 extends over 12 amino acids. The V end lost 2 bases, the J end lost 4 bases, and 5 bases lay between the germline ends. These data come from a study of cytotoxic CD8 clonotypes in ibrutinib-treated CLL. Study conclusions and caveats: The study found public clonotypes uncommon, contracting or stable on treatment.

Some clones are missing from TCRdb's copy, which holds only in-frame ones; the method was immunoSEQ multiplex PCR. This table holds some 200,000 clones, 70% to 75% found once. The V and J genes are TRBV6-6 and TRBJ2-5; D remains unclear. This sequence originates from a human donor with chronic lymphocytic leukemia. The sample was PBMCs, taken after 12 months of ibrutinib treatment. CDR3 sequence reads: CASSYEGETQYF. For the CDR3, the DNA is TGTGCCAGCAGTTACGAAGGAGAGACCCAGTACTTC.